This TCR beta chain was identified in a study of cytomegalovirus exposure and HLA in healthy donors. Primers included in the PCR were 60 Vbeta and 13 Jbeta primers. Only in-frame clones appear in the TCRdb table, and some are missing; sequencing was by immunoSEQ multiplex PCR. In all, the sample yields about 160,000 clones. V lost 5 bases and J lost 4, with 11 bases in between. The CDR3 has 13 amino acids. In germline, CDR1 is SGHNT, CDR2 YENEEA. Sequenced sample: PBMCs. This chain links TRBV11-3 with TRBJ2-5, with D possibly being TRBD2 (5 bases). This receptor was obtained from a man aged 30-40 years in good health and CMV-seronegative. The CDR3 is CASSRGNRETQYF. The DNA of the CDR3 is TGTGCCAGCAGCCGAGGGAACCGAGAGACCCAGTACTTC.